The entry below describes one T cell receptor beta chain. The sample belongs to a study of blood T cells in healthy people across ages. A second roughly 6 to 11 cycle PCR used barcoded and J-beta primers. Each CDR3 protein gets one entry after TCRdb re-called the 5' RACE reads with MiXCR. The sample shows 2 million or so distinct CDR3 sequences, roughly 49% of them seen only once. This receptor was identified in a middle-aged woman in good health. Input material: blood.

CDR3 DNA: TGTGCCAGCCAGGATTCCTTCTACGAGCAGTACTTC. Translation: CASQDSFYEQYF. V is TRBV28 and J is TRBJ2-7; D call uncertain. The CDR3 runs 12 residues. The germline V and J ends were trimmed by 8 bases and 3 bases, with 11 bases remaining between them. Germline lookup yields CDR1 MDHEN and CDR2 SYDVKM.